The source of this T cell receptor beta chain is a study of identical twins. Findings of the study overall: Conclusions relied on cross-sectional statistical analysis, not following the same donors.

The authors used template switching to add a universal primer site and gave cDNA unique molecular identifiers. TCRdb reprocessed the 5' RACE reads via MiXCR and lists one record per CDR3 protein. The profile covers about 450,000 distinct CDR3 sequences, with about 18% appearing a single time and roughly 12% taken by the ten largest. As to this clonotype: Its antigen remains unknown.

The CDR3 is made up of 14 amino acids. CDR1 MNHNS and CDR2 SASEGT come from the germline V gene. V shed 6 bases, J shed 6 bases, and the junction held 7 bases outside the gene matches. The chain combines TRBV6-1 with TRBJ2-7; TRBD2 matches at 11 bases. The clonotype originates from a man aged 45-60 years in good health. Sequencing used naive T cells sorted from blood. The CDR3, as DNA: TGTGCCAGCAGACGTAGCGGGGGGGCGGTCGAGCAGTACTTC. This sequence encodes CASRRSGGAVEQYF.